This T cell receptor beta chain comes out of a study of T cells after yellow fever vaccination. Overall study context: With SMART-Seq v4 Ultra Low Input, the fractions containing low cell numbers were prepared. Overall study results and limits: Only a minor proportion of clonotypes was detected across both CD4 and CD8 compartments. Clones that expanded after primary vaccination mostly reappeared after the booster (96% CD4, 75% to 90% CD8). The secondary response peaked faster, at day 5 versus 15, but was weaker.

MiXCR, applied by TCRdb to the 5' RACE reads, yields one record per CDR3 protein. The sample lists nearly 350,000 distinct CDR3 sequences; roughly 7.5% were seen once. The table lists this clonotype with many counts. Its antigen is currently unknown. The clonotype comes from a man aged 18-30 years who received the YFV17D yellow fever vaccine. The specimen was PBMCs, collected about 49 days after the first yellow fever vaccination.

This CDR3 reads CASSYSLGRHQETQYF. CDR3 coding DNA: TGTGCCAGCAGCTACAGTCTGGGGAGGCACCAAGAGACCCAGTACTTC. The chain is built from TRBV7-9 and TRBJ2-5, with D tentatively TRBD2 (6 bases). Germline V CDR1 and CDR2: SEHNR, FQNEAQ (reference sequence). CDR3 length: 16 residues. Deletions cut 4 bases from V and 0 bases from J, with 15 bases between.